The clone carrying this T cell receptor (beta chain) has at least ten counts. The antigen remains undetermined. The data derive from a study of T cells in Graves' hyperthyroidism and ophthalmopathy. General study results and limits: Most thyroid-expanded clonotypes above 0.001 were also found in blood.

Amplification of TCR beta CDR3 regions used RNA as the template. When the TCR CDR3 underwent first-round RT-PCR, the HTBI primer set was used. Using its own MiXCR run on the multiplex PCR reads, TCRdb lists one record per CDR3 protein. Among 360,000 or so distinct CDR3 sequences listed, approximately 16% were seen once. PBMCs were sourced from around 10 ml fresh peripheral blood. The length of the CDR3 is 14 residues. V dropped 3 bases and J dropped 8 bases, with 15 bases sitting between them. CDR1 is LGHDT and CDR2 is YNNKEL in the germline V gene (reference sequence). This chain connects TRBV3-1 to TRBJ2-3; D unclear. This TCR was recovered from a woman in her fifties or sixties with Graves' ophthalmopathy. Material: blood. CDR3 loop: CASSHRRSGPTQYF. The CDR3, as DNA: TGTGCCAGCAGCCATCGACGATCCGGCCCTACGCAGTATTTT.